This passage covers 32 T cell receptor beta chains from one sample sequenced in a study. MiXCR was run by TCRdb on the 5' RACE reads, yielding one entry per CDR3 protein. The profile shows about 41,000 distinct CDR3 sequences, roughly 29% of them singletons. The sequencing input was memory CD4+ T cells sorted from a lymph node. As to subset: memory CD4+ T cells, CD4+CD45RO+CD25-. All receptors come from a female donor with breast cancer.

The DNA of the CDR3 is TGCGCCAGCAGCCTGGACAGGACAACAGGTGAAGCTTTCTTT. This codes for CASSLDRTTGEAFF. The V and J genes are TRBV5-1 and TRBJ1-1; TRBD1 aligns across 7 bases. CDR1 and CDR2 (germline): SGHRS, YFSETQ. V shed 4 bases and J 7 bases; nucleotides not matched to a gene: 10. This CDR3 has 14 amino acids.

In regard to this clonotype: The junction and the germline gene differ at one end; a read error may be behind it. The V gene is TRBV10-1, the J gene TRBJ2-2; D is unresolved. The CDR3 consists of 10 residues. Per germline, CDR1 WNHNN and CDR2 SYGVQD (reference sequence). CDR3 DNA: TGTGCCAGCAAAGACGGGGAGCTGTTTTTT. Residues: CASKDGELFF.

This clonotype has just a few counts. The chain carries TRBV6-2 or TRBV6-3 and TRBJ2-7; a weak D match, TRBD1 (6 bases). V lost 10 bases to trimming and J lost 3 bases, with 13 bases between them. Germline CDR1 is MNHEY and CDR2 is SVGEGT. The CDR3 sequence is 12 residues long. CDR3 loop: CAIDRLRYEQYF. In nucleotides, the CDR3 is TGTGCCATCGACAGGCTACGCTACGAGCAGTACTTC.

This chain uses TRBV15 with TRBJ2-1; D uncertain. V lost 1 base and J 3 bases, leaving 10 bases between the germline ends. The length of the CDR3 is 15 residues. Germline-derived CDR1 and CDR2 are LNHNV and YYDKDF (reference sequence). CDR3 sequence (DNA): TGTGCCACCAGCAGAGTAGGAGACAACTACAATGAGCAGTTCTTC. This translates into CATSRVGDNYNEQFF.

CDR3 bases: TGTGCCAGCAGCCCTACCTACTCTGGAAACACCATATATTTT. The encoded protein is CASSPTYSGNTIYF. The chain couples TRBV12-3 or TRBV12-4 to TRBJ1-3; no clear D. CDR3 size: 14 residues. The germline V and J ends were trimmed by 6 bases and 0 bases, with 9 bases remaining between them.

The genes are TRBV6-1 and TRBJ1-6; D perhaps matches TRBD1 (5 bases). The CDR3 has 11 residues. Trimming left V 6 bases short and J 12 bases short, with 9 bases between. Per germline, CDR1 MNHNS and CDR2 SASEGT. The CDR3: CASRDMRPLHF. The CDR3 DNA reads as TGTGCCAGCAGGGACATGCGACCCCTCCACTTT.

With respect to this clonotype: One end of the junction is discordant with germline, which a read error may explain. This sequence joins TRBV3-1 and TRBJ1-4; D is unclear. Germline CDR1 and CDR2: LGHDT and YNNKEL (reference sequence). This CDR3 is 16 amino acids long. This CDR3 reads CASGQGIRTEGEKLFF. The CDR3 DNA reads as TGTGCCAGCGGCCAAGGCATCCGTACGGAGGGTGAAAAACTGTTTTTT.

Concerning this clonotype itself: The junction departs from the called germline gene at one end, perhaps through a read error. This sequence joins TRBV7-7 and TRBJ2-2, with D possibly TRBD2 on 5 matching bases. CDR3 length: 13 amino acids. The germline CDR1 and CDR2 sequences are SSHAT and FNYEAQ (reference sequence). The CDR3 spells CASSVSGSGELLF. The CDR3 DNA is TGTGCTAGCAGCGTTAGTGGGTCCGGGGAGCTGCTTTTT.

This chain connects TRBV7-2 to TRBJ2-2, with 7 bases that match TRBD2. Germline V gene sequence: CDR1 SGHTA, CDR2 FQGNSA. J gave up 5 bases and V 5 bases, and 8 bases lay outside the gene matches. CDR3 length: 15 residues. The CDR3 DNA reads as TGTGCCAGCAGCATCCGAGGGGAGGGGACCGGGGAGCTGTTTTTT. Translated, it gives CASSIRGEGTGELFF.

Ten or more counts support this clonotype. The V call is TRBV7-2, the J call TRBJ2-5; no reliable D call. V was clipped by 2 bases and J by 5 bases, with 6 bases between them. The CDR3 length is 12 residues. Germline CDR1 reads SGHTA; CDR2 reads FQGNSA. As DNA, the CDR3 is TGTGCCAGCAGCTTAATGGGGGAGACCCAGTACTTC. Translation gives CASSLMGETQYF.

The chain joins TRBV28 to TRBJ1-6, with a possible D match to TRBD1 (5 bases). The germline CDR1 and CDR2 sequences are MDHEN and SYDVKM. V gave up 10 bases and J gave up 4 bases, with 17 bases separating them. CDR3 length: 15 amino acids. The CDR3 nucleotides read TGTGCCACTTTAGAACAGGATCCTTATAATTCACCCCTCCACTTT. Its protein is CATLEQDPYNSPLHF. The full variable domain, in which reference TRBV28 and TRBJ1-6 provide the parts outside the CDR3, is DVKVTQSSRYLVKRTGEKVFLECVQDMDHENMFWYRQDPGLGLRLIYFSYDVKMKEKGDIPEGYSVSREKKERFSLILESASTNQTSMYLCATLEQDPYNSPLHFGNGTRLTVT.

The chain couples TRBV12-3 or TRBV12-4 to TRBJ1-3; no definite D call. The CDR3 has 11 residues. V was trimmed by 4 bases and J by 4 bases, leaving 2 bases between them. The CDR3 spells CASSWGNTIYF. The CDR3 DNA reads TGTGCCAGCAGTTGGGGAAACACCATATATTTT.

The rearrangement joins TRBV6-1 to TRBJ1-1, with D hard to call. The CDR3 runs to 11 residues. Germline V gene sequence: CDR1 MNHNS, CDR2 SASEGT. Trimming left V 1 base short and J 10 bases short, with 7 bases between. This chain's CDR3 is CASSEVSGAFF. CDR3 DNA: TGTGCCAGCAGTGAAGTTAGTGGAGCTTTCTTT.

This clonotype occurred a few times. The chain joins TRBV5-1 to TRBJ2-3; 8 bases fit TRBD1. J lost 5 bases, V lost 5 bases, and 7 bases had no gene match. Looked up from germline, CDR1 is SGHRS and CDR2 is YFSETQ. The CDR3 runs to 14 residues. The CDR3 DNA sequence: TGCGCCAGCAGATTGCAGGGGGCCGGAGATACGCAGTATTTT. Protein: CASRLQGAGDTQYF.

Here the CDR3 reads CASSFGQTSTDTQYF. The CDR3 DNA reads TGTGCCAGCAGCTTCGGACAGACAAGCACAGATACGCAGTATTTT. The rearrangement links TRBV7-9 to TRBJ2-3; D is perhaps TRBD1 (6 bases). Germline CDR1 and CDR2: SEHNR and FQNEAQ (reference sequence). The CDR3 spans 15 residues. Trimming cost V 3 bases and J 0 bases, with 10 bases left between them.

This chain connects TRBV20-1 to TRBJ2-1; TRBD2 is a possible D gene (5 bases). CDR1 DFQATT and CDR2 SNEGSKA come from the germline V gene (reference sequence). This CDR3 has 15 amino acids. The V gene lost 4 bases and the J gene lost 5 bases, with 18 bases spanning the gap. The CDR3 DNA follows: TGCAGTGCTACGGGTCGAGGGCCAGGTGACAATGAGCAGTTCTTC. Translated: CSATGRGPGDNEQFF.

The chain is built from TRBV5-4 and TRBJ1-2, with TRBD1 as a possible D gene (5 bases). This CDR3 comprises 14 residues. Germline values: CDR1 SGHNT, CDR2 YYREEE (reference sequence). Deletions cut 3 bases from V and 7 bases from J, with 16 bases between. The CDR3 sequence: CASSSLRRGGGYTF. The CDR3 DNA follows: TGTGCCAGCAGCTCCCTGAGGAGGGGAGGTGGCTACACCTTC.

V and J are TRBV29-1 and TRBJ1-1; D is unresolved. The CDR3 sequence is 13 residues long. Germline CDR1 is SQVTM and CDR2 is ANQGSEA. Trimming removed 2 bases at V and 0 bases at J, with 7 bases between. The CDR3 spells CSVESGMNTEAFF. CDR3 DNA: TGCAGCGTTGAATCTGGGATGAACACTGAAGCTTTCTTT.

This clonotype was observed a handful of times. This chain uses TRBV4-2 with TRBJ1-5; D call uncertain. The CDR3 spans 13 residues. V dropped 0 bases and J dropped 7 bases, with 7 bases sitting between them. Germline V gives CDR1 LGHNA, CDR2 YNFKEQ. The CDR3 nucleotides are TGTGCCAGCAGCCAAGACCCATGGCAGCCCCAGCATTTT. Protein: CASSQDPWQPQHF.

The gene calls are TRBV6-1 and TRBJ2-5, with D perhaps matching TRBD1 (6 bases). Germline CDR1 MNHNS, CDR2 SASEGT. CDR3 length: 12 residues. V was shortened by 8 bases and J by 1 base, with 8 bases between the two germline ends. CDR3 nucleotide sequence: TGTGCCAGCCGGGACACCCAAGAGACCCAGTACTTC. Translation gives CASRDTQETQYF.

The chain is built from TRBV10-3 and TRBJ2-1; 13 bases are shared with TRBD2. This CDR3 region has 16 residues. CDR1 is ENHRY, CDR2 SYGVKD, per germline. With V trimmed by 4 bases and J by 5 bases, 5 bases remained unmatched. CDR3 loop: CAISGTSGGNDNEQFF. CDR3 coding DNA: TGTGCCATCAGTGGGACTAGCGGGGGCAATGACAATGAGCAGTTCTTC.

This clonotype was detected only a few times. V is TRBV12-3 or TRBV12-4 and J is TRBJ2-3, with D maybe TRBD2 (5 bases). The CDR3 has 12 amino acids. Between the trimmed V and J ends, which lost 2 bases and 5 bases, there was a span of 5 bases. The CDR3: CASSLRGDTQYF. The CDR3 DNA sequence: TGTGCCAGCAGTTTACGGGGAGATACGCAGTATTTT.

This clonotype came up once. A read error may explain this, as a much larger clone is one base away. The J gene is TRBJ2-7, the V gene TRBV9; TRBD2 matches at 14 bases. The CDR3 is made up of 17 amino acids. Per the germline V gene, CDR1 is SGDLS and CDR2 is YYNGEE. The DNA of the CDR3 is TGCGCCAGCAGCTTCTGGACTAGCGGGAGGTCTACCTACGAGCAGTACTTC. Translating gives CASSFWTSGRSTYEQYF.

Comment on this clonotype: One junction end disagrees with the germline gene, perhaps due to a read error. This sequence joins TRBV6-1 and TRBJ1-1; D might be TRBD1 (5 bases). CDR3 length equals 13 residues. The germline gives CDR1 MNHNS, CDR2 SASEGT. The CDR3 DNA is TGTGCCAGCAGGACAGAAATGAACACTGACGCTTTCTTT. It yields the protein CASRTEMNTDAFF.

The chain joins TRBV20-1 to TRBJ2-1; D is unresolved. Deletions cut 5 bases from V and 1 base from J, with 12 bases between. Germline V lookup: CDR1 DFQATT, CDR2 SNEGSKA (reference sequence). The CDR3 length is 14 residues. This chain's CDR3 is CSAPRILSYNEQFF. CDR3 DNA: TGCAGTGCTCCCAGAATTCTATCCTACAATGAGCAGTTCTTC.

A few counts support this clonotype. The rearrangement uses TRBV7-9 and TRBJ2-7; possibly TRBD1 or TRBD2 for D (5 bases each). CDR1 SEHNR and CDR2 FQNEAQ come from the germline V gene (reference sequence). Trimming cost V 0 bases and J 6 bases, with 15 bases left between them. This CDR3 has 15 residues. The CDR3 here is CASSLASGQVGEQYF. For the CDR3, the DNA is TGTGCCAGCAGCTTAGCCTCGGGGCAGGTCGGCGAGCAGTACTTC.

The chain joins TRBV4-1 to TRBJ2-5, with 8 bases that match TRBD2. CDR1 and CDR2 (germline): MGHRA, YSYEKL. There are 16 residues in the CDR3. The V and J ends lost 1 base and 0 bases, in that order; junction bases with no gene match: 4. CDR3 sequence (DNA): TGCGCCAGCAGCCAAGGGTTAGCGGGGAACCAAGAGACCCAGTACTTC. It translates to CASSQGLAGNQETQYF.

This clonotype was observed a few times. This sequence joins TRBV6-2 or TRBV6-3 and TRBJ2-1; 9 nucleotides match TRBD2. The CDR3 sequence is 18 residues long. The germline CDR1 and CDR2 sequences are MNHEY and SVGEGT. Losses at the gene ends were 8 bases for V and 4 bases for J; bases not matched to a gene: 18. CDR3 sequence reads: CASAWHTRSGSLYNEQFF. For the CDR3, the DNA is TGTGCCAGCGCTTGGCATACCCGTAGCGGGAGTTTGTACAATGAGCAGTTCTTC.

This chain uses TRBV20-1 with TRBJ1-5; TRBD1 matches 10 bases. V was pared by 6 bases and J by 4 bases, with 6 bases of the junction left unmatched. The CDR3 sequence is 14 residues long. Germline V lookup: CDR1 DFQATT, CDR2 SNEGSKA (reference sequence). The CDR3 loop reads CSARDRGWNQPQHF. CDR3 DNA sequence: TGCAGTGCGCGGGACAGGGGTTGGAATCAGCCCCAGCATTTT.

The chain joins TRBV9 to TRBJ1-4; D unresolved. This CDR3 comprises 15 residues. V lost 4 bases and J 5 bases, leaving 15 bases between the germline ends. CDR1 is SGDLS, CDR2 YYNGEE, per germline. The DNA for the CDR3 is TGTGCCAGCAGCCTAACAGTGTCTACGAATGAAAAACTGTTTTTT. This codes for CASSLTVSTNEKLFF.

This clonotype was recorded a few times. The DNA of the CDR3 is TGTGCCAGCAGCTTAGCAGTTAGCCTTAGCGGGAGCTCCTACAATGAGCAGTTCTTC. Amino acid sequence: CASSLAVSLSGSSYNEQFF. The J gene is TRBJ2-1, the V gene TRBV7-6, with 9 nucleotides matching TRBD2. CDR1 SGHVS and CDR2 FNYEAQ come from the germline V gene. The CDR3 totals 19 residues. The V segment lost 0 bases and the J segment 0 bases; nucleotides outside the gene matches: 9.

The rearrangement uses TRBV6-5 and TRBJ2-2; unclear D gene. The CDR3 runs 16 residues. Germline CDR1 MNHEY, CDR2 SVGAGI. The V gene lost 10 bases and the J gene lost 1 base, with 19 bases spanning the gap. The CDR3 region is CATIELGRRNTGELFF. The DNA of the CDR3 is TGTGCCACCATCGAACTCGGACGGAGGAACACCGGGGAGCTGTTTTTT.